These 3 T cell receptor beta chains were all obtained from the same sample, sequenced in a study of blood T cell repertoires in COVID-19. Assay: immunoSEQ multiplex PCR; the TCRdb copy retains only in-frame clones and omits some. This sample has 150,000 or so clones; around 74% occur once, and the top ten carry 3%. The sequenced sample consisted of peripheral blood. These receptors were obtained from a woman of 80 years or more with acute or convalescent COVID-19.

The genes are TRBV10-2 and TRBJ2-6; D is unclear. The germline gives CDR1 WSHSY, CDR2 SAAADI. V was cut by 6 bases and J by 0 bases, with 9 bases left in between. CDR3 length: 15 residues. CDR3 region: CASSQFHSGANVLTF. The CDR3 nucleotides are TGCGCCAGCAGCCAATTCCACTCTGGGGCCAACGTCCTGACTTTC.

The chain recombines TRBV7-2 with TRBJ2-3; no clear D. Between the trimmed V and J ends, which lost 5 bases and 2 bases, there was a span of 8 bases. The germline V gene has CDR1 SGHTA and CDR2 FQGNSA. The CDR3 sequence is 13 residues long. As DNA, the CDR3 is TGTGCCAGCAGCCCGACTGTCACAGATACGCAGTATTTT. Protein: CASSPTVTDTQYF.

The V gene is TRBV9, the J gene TRBJ2-7; TRBD2 might be the D (5 bases). This CDR3 region has 15 residues. In germline, CDR1 is SGDLS, CDR2 YYNGEE. V was shortened by 0 bases and J by 6 bases, with 16 bases between the two germline ends. CDR3 sequence: CASSVGSSWSGEQYF. The CDR3 DNA follows: TGTGCCAGCAGCGTAGGTAGTAGTTGGAGCGGCGAGCAGTACTTC.